This T cell receptor (beta chain) was documented in a study of T cell repertoires in cytomegalovirus infection (dated by TCRdb to the late 2010s). A note on the overall study: Because public TCR beta signatures pointed to carriage of CMV infection together with the matching HLA type, the HLA type of each donor mattered for the analysis.

Including cysteine and phenylalanine, the CDR3 has 14 amino acids. The entry retains the CDR3 DNA only, 42 bases that are in frame from base 1. Ends trimmed: V by 4 bases, J by 5 bases; bases unmatched to a gene: 6. Taken from the germline V gene, the CDR1 and CDR2 loops are SQVTM and ANQGSEA. Sequencing took place on an Illumina HiSeq 1500. TCRdb took the public reads, trimmed them with fastp at Q25, ran MiXCR for clone calling and kept in-frame beta chains. Under each unique CDR3 protein, matching rows form one entry showing the most common genes and DNA. This sample gives roughly 300,000 distinct CDR3 sequences in total; around 25% of them show up just once. Jointly, the top ten make up approximately 15% of the sample. What the work shows at the level of the full study, not this receptor alone: Carriers of CMV infection plus the relevant HLA type were discriminated by the cumulative frequency of public TCR beta family members in the study cohort and in an independent approximately 400-donor cohort. The ex vivo response was dominated by HLA-C-restricted CMV-specific TCR beta clonotypes, which also provided the single most frequent clonotype in two of eight donors.

Note on this clonotype: What this receptor recognizes is not known. Base-call qualities are not available, and no considerably larger clone is one nucleotide away.

The sequence derives from a human donor in good health (CMV status not recorded). Some clones in this sample may be carry-over from other donors' samples. The sequence is built from TRBV29-1 and TRBJ1-4; TRBD1 matches 8 bases in the middle. Sequencing was performed on PBMCs. The CDR3 reads as follows: CSVALTGVNEKLFF. At the DNA level, the sequence is TGCAGCGTTGCCCTGACAGGGGTGAATGAAAAACTGTTTTTT.